The sequence of this T cell receptor beta chain was determined in a study of post-analysis software for immune sequencing data. Prepared libraries of TCR beta cDNA carried unique molecular identifiers. In TCRdb, the PCR reads were re-called with MiXCR into one record per CDR3 protein. The table lists roughly 800,000 distinct CDR3 sequences, 35% to 55% of them singletons, with 4.9% in the top ten. CDR3 size: 14 residues. Germline values: CDR1 DFQATT, CDR2 SNEGSKA (reference sequence). V lost 0 bases, J lost 4 bases, and 11 bases lay in between. Turning to this clonotype: Its specificity is unknown.

General study results and limits: Controls had significantly higher normalized Chao1 diversity than multiple sclerosis patients. With TRBV5-6, TRBV5-1 and TRBV20-1 included, 4 to 6 TRBV segments were more frequent in patients than in controls.

The origin of this receptor is a girl aged 5-17 years with multiple sclerosis. V is TRBV20-1 and J is TRBJ2-3; D uncertain. The sample consisted of blood. The CDR3 sequence is CSAREVVSPDTQYF. The CDR3 DNA reads TGCAGTGCTAGAGAGGTAGTTTCTCCAGATACGCAGTATTTT.